The 29 T cell receptor beta chains below come from one sample, sequenced in a study of cytomegalovirus exposure and HLA in healthy donors listed by TCRdb under 2017. The library was made by the immunoSEQ multiplex PCR assay. A mixture of 60 forward primers for TCR Vbeta segments and 13 reverse primers for TCR Jbeta segments was used in the multiplex PCR. TCRdb mirrors the immuneACCESS table, restricted to in-frame sequences. Some clones are absent from its copies; in checked studies, under half trace to an unresolved V gene, and the reason for the others is unknown. For this sample there are roughly 220,000 clones; 80% to 85% appear just once. The biggest ten clones account for less than 3% of the sample. Input material: PBMCs. The receptors originated from a woman aged 35 to 49 in good health and CMV-seronegative.

V and J are TRBV7-9 and TRBJ2-2; 7 bases line up with TRBD2. The germline V gene encodes CDR1 SEHNR and CDR2 FQNEAQ (reference sequence). V was clipped by 7 bases and J by 7 bases; unmatched bases: 12. The CDR3 is 15 amino acids. CDR3 bases: TGTGCCAGCAATACCTGGGAGGGAGCTGGCGGGGAGCTGTTTTTT. Protein sequence: CASNTWEGAGGELFF. The full variable domain, rest sourced from reference TRBV7-9 and TRBJ2-2, is DTGVSQNPRHKITKRGQNVTFRCDPISEHNRLYWYRQTLGQGPEFLTYFQNEAQLEKSRLLSDRFSAERPKGSFSTLEIQRTEQGDSAMYLCASNTWEGAGGELFFGEGSRLTVL.

The V and J genes are TRBV5-1 and TRBJ2-1; tentative D call: TRBD2 (5 bases). Between the trimmed V and J ends, which lost 1 base and 1 base, there was a span of 9 bases. This CDR3 region has 15 residues. Germline lookup yields CDR1 SGHRS and CDR2 YFSETQ. The CDR3 loop reads CASSLIAQSYNEQFF. CDR3 nucleotides: TGCGCCAGCAGCTTGATAGCGCAATCCTACAATGAGCAGTTCTTC.

The chain uses TRBV27 and TRBJ2-1, with 8 bases lining up with TRBD2. The CDR3 has 15 residues. From germline, CDR1 is MNHEY and CDR2 SMNVEV (reference sequence). The trim removed 4 bases at V and 4 bases at J, leaving 6 bases unmatched. The CDR3 sequence: CASSSAGAAYNEQFF. In DNA form, the CDR3 reads TGTGCCAGCAGTTCAGCGGGAGCGGCATACAATGAGCAGTTCTTC.

This clone occurred once. Because it lacks the conserved phenylalanine or tryptophan at the end, this CDR3 is likely a read error. Because the CDR3's place on the DNA is in doubt, the DNA is left out and the CDR3 is given as listed by TCRdb. The rearrangement links TRBV19 to TRBJ1-3. The germline V gene has CDR1 LNHDA and CDR2 SQIVND (reference sequence). The CDR3 contains 9 residues when both ends are counted. The CDR3: CASSIRGKG.

The chain employs TRBV6-4 and TRBJ2-3, with D perhaps matching TRBD1 (5 bases). This CDR3 has 15 amino acids. V gave up 0 bases and J gave up 0 bases, with 7 bases separating them. CDR1 MRHNA and CDR2 SNTAGT come from the germline V gene. CDR3 coding DNA: TGTGCCAGCAGTGACTCGACAGCCAGCACAGATACGCAGTATTTT. Amino acids: CASSDSTASTDTQYF.

The gene calls are TRBV7-9 and TRBJ2-4, with D possibly being TRBD1 (8 bases). This CDR3 is built from 15 residues. Germline lookup yields CDR1 SEHNR and CDR2 FQNEAQ (reference sequence). V shed 0 bases and J shed 6 bases, with 12 bases lying between them. This CDR3 reads CASSLAQGEGNIQYF. DNA of the CDR3: TGTGCCAGCAGCTTAGCACAGGGGGAGGGAAACATTCAGTACTTC.

The chain has TRBV5-1 and TRBJ2-2; 9 bases fit TRBD1. Germline assignment: CDR1 SGHRS and CDR2 YFSETQ. This CDR3 has 17 amino acids. V lost 0 bases, J lost 5 bases, and 8 bases stayed unmatched. The chain's CDR3 is CASSLDTGGARTGELFF. The CDR3, as DNA: TGCGCCAGCAGCTTGGATACAGGGGGCGCAAGAACCGGGGAGCTGTTTTTT.

The gene calls are TRBV27 and TRBJ1-5; TRBD1 aligns across 8 bases. This CDR3 has 16 residues. V shed 5 bases and J 9 bases; nucleotides not matched to a gene: 15. The germline gives CDR1 MNHEY, CDR2 SMNVEV (reference sequence). CDR3 residues: CASSPRTGMNPGPQHF. In nucleotides, the CDR3 is TGTGCCAGCAGTCCACGGACAGGGATGAACCCTGGGCCCCAGCATTTT.

This clone is a singleton in its sample. The CDR3 nucleotides read TGTGCCAGCAGCTCAAACCGGGCCCTGGAGGAAGAGACCCAGTACTTC. Translation gives CASSSNRALEEETQYF. This chain connects TRBV7-8 to TRBJ2-5; D might be TRBD2 (5 bases). Trimming removed 4 bases at V and 3 bases at J, with 18 bases between. The length of the CDR3 is 16 residues. Germline V gives CDR1 SGHVS, CDR2 FQNEAQ.

The chain joins TRBV27 to TRBJ1-1; D uncertain. Looked up from germline, CDR1 is MNHEY and CDR2 is SMNVEV (reference sequence). V was clipped by 2 bases and J by 6 bases, with 10 bases between them. This CDR3 is 13 amino acids long. The CDR3: CASSLTRGSEAFF. CDR3 DNA sequence: TGTGCCAGCAGTTTAACGCGAGGGTCTGAAGCTTTCTTT.

This chain connects TRBV10-3 to TRBJ1-2; 8 nucleotides align to TRBD1. The CDR3 contains 13 residues. Germline lookup yields CDR1 ENHRY and CDR2 SYGVKD. Trimming took 6 bases from V and 4 from J; bases not matched to a gene: 4. The CDR3 sequence: CAIRLTGGYGYTF. CDR3 nucleotides: TGTGCCATCAGACTAACAGGGGGCTATGGCTACACCTTC.

The chain carries TRBV18 and TRBJ1-1; 7 bases fit TRBD1. The CDR3 spans 13 residues. The germline V gene encodes CDR1 KGHSH and CDR2 LQKENI. J was trimmed by 4 bases and V by 1 base; bases with no gene match: 0. CDR3 region: CASSPQGATEAFF. CDR3 bases: TGTGCCAGCTCACCACAGGGGGCCACTGAAGCTTTCTTT.

This rearrangement joins TRBV9 to TRBJ2-5; the D is unclear. Germline CDR1 is SGDLS and CDR2 is YYNGEE. The CDR3 consists of 15 residues. The V end lost 3 bases, the J end lost 1 base, and 13 bases lay between the germline ends. The CDR3 DNA is TGTGCCAGCAGCGCCCGCTGGGCGCTCCAAGAGACCCAGTACTTC. It encodes CASSARWALQETQYF. The variable domain in full, with the rest retrieved from reference TRBV9 and TRBJ2-5, is DSGVTQTPKHLITATGQRVTLRCSPRSGDLSVYWYQQSLDQGLQFLIQYYNGEERAKGNILERFSAQQFPDLHSELNLSSLELGDSALYFCASSARWALQETQYFGPGTRLLVL.

This clone was seen only once. The genes are TRBV11-2 and TRBJ1-2; 10 bases match TRBD1. The CDR3 consists of 15 residues. In germline, CDR1 is SGHAT, CDR2 FQNNGV. Trimming took 2 bases from V and 5 from J; bases not matched to a gene: 5. CDR3 DNA sequence: TGTGCCAGCAGCTTATGGGGACAGGGGACTTATGGCTACACCTTC. This codes for CASSLWGQGTYGYTF.

The CDR3 DNA follows: TGTGCCAGCAGTCAGGGGGCCAACTACGAGCAGTACTTC. It translates to CASSQGANYEQYF. The J gene is TRBJ2-7, the V gene TRBV27, with TRBD1 matching 8 bases. The CDR3 totals 13 residues. CDR1 is MNHEY, CDR2 SMNVEV, per germline (reference sequence). The ends lost 5 bases at V and 3 bases at J; junction bases unmatched: 3.

CDR3 DNA sequence: TGTGCCACGGAAGGGGACACAGATACGCAGTATTTT. This sequence encodes CATEGDTDTQYF. V usage is TRBV10-3 and J usage is TRBJ2-3; maybe TRBD1 (5 bases). The CDR3 runs to 12 residues. The germline V gene has CDR1 ENHRY and CDR2 SYGVKD. V shed 10 bases and J shed 2 bases, with 10 bases lying between them.

The V gene is TRBV2, the J gene TRBJ2-5; tentative D call: TRBD1 (5 bases). The J call could be wrong; TRBJ2-7 is a better fit for the DNA end. The CDR3 contains 14 residues. Looked up from germline, CDR1 is SNHLY and CDR2 is FYNNEI. The CDR3: CASSGQYGSYEQYF. The CDR3 nucleotides read TGTGCCAGCAGTGGACAGTACGGCTCCTACGAGCAGTACTTC.

This clone appeared once. The same CDR3 also results from other DNA sequences found in this sample. The chain links TRBV4-1 to TRBJ2-7; 7 positions agree with TRBD1. This CDR3 region has 14 residues. Germline CDR1 is MGHRA and CDR2 is YSYEKL. V trimming: 4 bases; J trimming: 3 bases; junction bases outside the gene matches: 6. CDR3 coding DNA: TGCGCCAGCAGCCTGGGGACAGTCAACTACGAGCAGTACTTC. Its protein product is CASSLGTVNYEQYF.

This rearrangement joins TRBV14 to TRBJ2-3; tentative D call: TRBD1 (6 bases). Germline V gene data show CDR1 as SGHDN and CDR2 as FVKESK. V shed 5 bases and J shed 3 bases, with 9 bases lying between them. The length of the CDR3 is 13 residues. This chain's CDR3 is CASSSGQTDTQYF. CDR3 coding DNA: TGTGCCAGCAGCTCAGGACAGACAGATACGCAGTATTTT.

The chain employs TRBV18 and TRBJ2-1; TRBD1 matches 7 bases. In germline, CDR1 is KGHSH, CDR2 LQKENI. With 1 base clipped from V and 5 bases from J, the junction kept 2 bases outside the gene matches. CDR3 length equals 14 residues. In nucleotides, the CDR3 is TGTGCCAGCTCACCACGGGACAGCAACAATGAGCAGTTCTTC. This translates into CASSPRDSNNEQFF.

The V and J genes are TRBV7-7 and TRBJ2-7; TRBD2 aligns across 8 bases. The J segment lost 5 bases and the V segment lost 3 bases, leaving 9 bases of the junction unmatched. Looked up from germline, CDR1 is SSHAT and CDR2 is FNYEAQ (reference sequence). The CDR3 runs 15 residues. The CDR3 bases are TGTGCCAGCAGCTTGGGCGGGGGGCGCGAGGACGAGCAGTACTTC. Protein: CASSLGGGREDEQYF.

The chain uses TRBV2 and TRBJ1-3; D gene unclear. The germline V and J ends were trimmed by 4 bases and 4 bases, with 5 bases remaining between them. CDR1 and CDR2 from the germline V gene are SNHLY and FYNNEI. This CDR3 region has 12 residues. In nucleotides, the CDR3 is TGTGCCAGCAGTGTTGTAGGAAACACCATATATTTT. It specifies CASSVVGNTIYF.

The chain recombines TRBV29-1 with TRBJ1-1, with TRBD1 identical over 8 bases. The CDR3 covers 10 residues. The V segment lost 7 bases and the J segment 8 bases; nucleotides outside the gene matches: 3. The germline V gene encodes CDR1 SQVTM and CDR2 ANQGSEA. This CDR3 reads CSAWDREAFF. DNA of the CDR3: TGCAGCGCTTGGGACAGGGAAGCTTTCTTT.

V is TRBV19 and J is TRBJ1-2; maybe TRBD1 (5 bases). Germline lookup yields CDR1 LNHDA and CDR2 SQIVND (reference sequence). With 5 bases removed from V and 6 bases from J, the gap between germline ends came to 19 bases. The CDR3 loop spans 15 amino acids. The CDR3 spells CASSPLPQTVHGYTF. The CDR3 DNA follows: TGTGCCAGTAGTCCTCTCCCCCAGACAGTCCATGGCTACACCTTC.

The chain has TRBV12-5 and TRBJ1-3; 7 bases are shared with TRBD1. Germline assignment: CDR1 LGHNT and CDR2 FRNRAP. Trimming removed 7 bases from V and 2 bases from J; junction bases left unmatched: 8. The CDR3 length is 15 residues. The CDR3 sequence is CASDVGQHPGNTIYF. The DNA for the CDR3 is TGTGCTAGTGATGTGGGACAGCACCCTGGAAACACCATATATTTT. The full variable domain, its missing parts supplied by reference TRBV12-5 and TRBJ1-3, is DARVTQTPRHKVTEMGQEVTMRCQPILGHNTVFWYRQTMMQGLELLAYFRNRAPLDDSGMPKDRFSAEMPDATLATLKIQPSEPRDSAVYFCASDVGQHPGNTIYFGEGSWLTVV.

The J gene is TRBJ1-1, the V gene TRBV27; TRBD1 is a possible D gene (6 bases). The CDR3 has 16 residues. V lost 3 bases and J lost 4, with 18 bases in between. CDR1 is MNHEY and CDR2 is SMNVEV in the germline V gene (reference sequence). The CDR3 region has the DNA TGTGCCAGCAGTTTCGTTCAGGGGCGGAAAGGCACTGAAGCTTTCTTT. Translation gives CASSFVQGRKGTEAFF.

The chain recombines TRBV2 with TRBJ2-3; tentative D call: TRBD2 (6 bases). This CDR3 comprises 16 residues. Germline-derived CDR1 and CDR2 are SNHLY and FYNNEI. V was cut by 7 bases and J by 2 bases, with 19 bases left in between. CDR3 nucleotides: TGTGCCAGCACCAGAGATGCGGGGACTGTCACAGATACGCAGTATTTT. Its protein is CASTRDAGTVTDTQYF.

Notes on this clone: The junction differs from germline at one of its ends, possibly a read error. The chain combines TRBV2 with TRBJ2-2; TRBD2 matches at 9 bases. Germline loops: CDR1 SNHLY, CDR2 FYNNEI. The CDR3 covers 15 residues. The DNA for the CDR3 is TGTGTCAGCGGGGGGAGAGGGTTGGACACCGGGGAGCTGTTTTTT. Amino acid sequence: CVSGGRGLDTGELFF.

The rearrangement links TRBV7-3 to TRBJ2-7; maybe TRBD2 (6 bases). Germline V CDR1 and CDR2: SGHTA, FQGTGA. The length of the CDR3 is 14 residues. Trimming pared 2 bases from V and 3 bases from J, leaving 11 bases between. Here the CDR3 DNA reads TGTGCCAGCAGCTTAGGGGACTGGGACTACGAGCAGTACTTC. Protein sequence: CASSLGDWDYEQYF.